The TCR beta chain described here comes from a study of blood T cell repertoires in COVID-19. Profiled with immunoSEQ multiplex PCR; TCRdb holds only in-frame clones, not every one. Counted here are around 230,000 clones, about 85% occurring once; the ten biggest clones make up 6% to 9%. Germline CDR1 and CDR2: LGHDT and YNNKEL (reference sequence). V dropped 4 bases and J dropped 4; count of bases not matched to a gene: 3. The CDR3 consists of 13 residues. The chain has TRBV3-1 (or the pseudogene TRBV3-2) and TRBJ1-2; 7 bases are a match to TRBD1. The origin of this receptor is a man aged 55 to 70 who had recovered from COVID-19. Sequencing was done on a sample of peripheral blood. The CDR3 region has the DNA TGTGCCAGCAGCCCCGGACAGGCCTATGGCTACACCTTC. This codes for CASSPGQAYGYTF.